This T cell receptor beta chain was sequenced in a study of memory CD4+ T cells and cytomegalovirus serostatus. Generated by immunoSEQ multiplex PCR, the TCRdb table keeps only in-frame clones and is missing some. The data contain 50,000 to 60,000 clones, under 90% of them singletons. Germline V gives CDR1 KGHSH, CDR2 LQKENI. The CDR3 covers 15 residues. V was trimmed by 0 bases and J by 4 bases, leaving 10 bases between them. Single viable CD3+CD4+CD8-CD45RO+ cells were sorted as the memory CD4+ T cells. The chain has TRBV18 and TRBJ1-3, with no clear D. The sample taken for sequencing was memory CD4+ T cells from blood. This TCR came from an adult in good health and CMV-seronegative. The CDR3 sequence is CASSPPSDMGNTIYF. The CDR3 region has the DNA TGTGCCAGCTCACCACCGTCCGATATGGGAAACACCATATATTTT.